The subject of this entry is one T cell receptor beta chain. Its antigen remains unknown. The data were taken from a study of Ad26.COV2.S vaccination and SARS-CoV-2 variants. On the study more broadly: Once or twice, 56 days apart, Ad26.COV2.S was delivered intramuscularly. Study-wide results and limits: It was vaccine recipients, not placebo recipients, who had the higher spike-specific TCR breadth.

The CDR3 has 16 residues. V shed 3 bases and J 5 bases; nucleotides not matched to a gene: 11. The germline CDR1 and CDR2 sequences are SGHRS and YFSETQ. This table comes from immunoSEQ multiplex PCR, and its TCRdb copy is limited to in-frame clones, with some not included. The table lists about 280,000 clones, over 75% of them singletons. The treatment: 15 to 20 received Ad26.COV2.S at low or high dose, single or two shots; 5 received placebo; per-sample allocation not given. Samples came from day 63 after the first vaccine or placebo injection. Whoever gave the sample was an adult aged 18-55 years in Boston. The administered vaccine (an Ad26 vector) expressed Wuhan-strain SARS-CoV-2 spike.

V and J are TRBV5-1 and TRBJ2-1, with 7 bases fitting TRBD2. This receptor was obtained from a person aged 18-60 years who received the Ad26.COV2.S COVID-19 vaccine or a placebo. The sequenced sample was peripheral blood, obtained in a trial of Ad26.COV2.S vaccine versus placebo. This CDR3 is CASSSLSSGIDNEQFF. DNA for the CDR3: TGCGCCAGCAGCTCCCTCTCAAGCGGGATCGACAATGAGCAGTTCTTC.